The 27 T cell receptor beta chains below come from one sample, sequenced in a study of blood T cell repertoires in COVID-19. Profiling relied on immunoSEQ multiplex PCR, and the TCRdb table lists in-frame clones only, not all of them. The sample includes about 160,000 clones, 60% to 80% of them seen just once. Source material: peripheral blood. The source of these receptors is a man between 65 and 85 years old with acute or convalescent COVID-19.

This sequence joins TRBV7-6 and TRBJ1-3; 8 bases are shared with TRBD1. CDR3 length: 17 residues. Unmatched junction bases numbered 9, after V lost 2 bases and J lost 3 bases. Germline V CDR1 and CDR2: SGHVS, FNYEAQ. The CDR3 loop reads CASSLMTGVEGGNTIYF. CDR3 nucleotide sequence: TGTGCCAGCAGCTTAATGACAGGGGTCGAGGGTGGAAACACCATATATTTT.

The V gene is TRBV12-3 or TRBV12-4, the J gene TRBJ2-3; D ambiguous. Trimming removed 11 bases at V and 6 bases at J, with 12 bases between. The CDR3 consists of 11 residues. The CDR3 is CAVGSVDTQYF. The CDR3 region has the DNA TGTGCCGTAGGAAGCGTGGATACGCAGTATTTT.

This clone was seen a handful of times. The V call is TRBV30, the J call TRBJ1-1, with D perhaps TRBD1 (5 bases). Deletions cut 4 bases from V and 4 bases from J, with 10 bases between. This CDR3 is 12 amino acids long. Germline V CDR1 and CDR2: GTSNPN, SVGIG (reference sequence). Here the CDR3 DNA reads TGTGCCTGGAACGGGGGGACCACTGAAGCTTTCTTT. Translating it yields CAWNGGTTEAFF.

This rearrangement joins TRBV3-1 (or the pseudogene TRBV3-2) to TRBJ2-2; D possibly corresponds to TRBD1 (5 bases). Germline V CDR1 and CDR2: LGHDT, YNNKEL (reference sequence). There are 21 residues in the CDR3. V lost 8 bases and J 6 bases, leaving 37 bases between the germline ends. CDR3 residues: CASYGYDYLELHRLDAGELFF. CDR3 bases: TGTGCCAGCTATGGGTACGATTACTTAGAGCTTCACAGGCTCGACGCCGGGGAGCTGTTTTTT.

This clone was seen just once. The genes are TRBV6-5 and TRBJ1-1; D perhaps matches TRBD1 (5 bases). The CDR3 loop spans 13 amino acids. Deletions cut 7 bases from V and 7 bases from J, with 16 bases between. CDR1 MNHEY and CDR2 SVGAGI come from the germline V gene. CDR3 sequence reads: CASTRADTYEAFF. CDR3 nucleotide sequence: TGTGCCAGCACCCGCGCGGACACATATGAAGCTTTCTTT.

This clone was observed at least ten times. This rearrangement joins TRBV3-1 (or the pseudogene TRBV3-2) to TRBJ2-7; TRBD2 matches at 10 bases. From germline, CDR1 is LGHDT and CDR2 YNNKEL (reference sequence). This CDR3 contains 16 residues. V lost 3 bases, J lost 3 bases, and 8 bases stayed unmatched. The CDR3 here is CASSQASLAGSYEQYF. For the CDR3, the DNA is TGTGCCAGCAGCCAGGCCTCACTAGCGGGGAGCTACGAGCAGTACTTC.

This clone was seen once. This chain joins TRBV4-1 and TRBJ2-5; 9 bases align to TRBD2. The CDR3 has 18 amino acids. V lost 1 base, J lost 5 bases, and 14 bases stayed unmatched. The germline V gene encodes CDR1 MGHRA and CDR2 YSYEKL. DNA of the CDR3: TGCGCCAGCAGCCAAGCCACAATGGGCGGGGGGGTGAAGGAGACCCAGTACTTC. Translation gives CASSQATMGGGVKETQYF.

By share, this clone counts as medium-sized (0.01 to 0.1%). The V gene is TRBV5-6, the J gene TRBJ1-2; a possible D gene is TRBD1 (5 bases). Trimming cost V 4 bases and J 4 bases, with 11 bases left between them. Germline V gene data show CDR1 as SGHDT and CDR2 as YYEEEE. The CDR3 extends over 13 amino acids. CDR3 in amino acids: CASSLAGGYGYTF. The CDR3 region has the DNA TGTGCCAGCAGCCTGGCGGGGGGCTATGGCTACACCTTC.

The rearrangement joins TRBV7-6 to TRBJ2-2; 7 nucleotides match TRBD1. Germline V lookup: CDR1 SGHVS, CDR2 FNYEAQ. This CDR3 region has 14 residues. V lost 3 bases, J lost 4 bases, and 2 bases stayed unmatched. CDR3: CASSFGTATGELFF. The CDR3, as DNA: TGTGCCAGCAGCTTCGGGACAGCCACCGGGGAGCTGTTTTTT. Full variable domain (missing parts from reference TRBV7-6 and TRBJ2-2): GAGVSQSPRYKVTKRGQDVALRCDPISGHVSLYWYRQALGQGPEFLTYFNYEAQQDKSGLPNDRFSAERPEGSISTLTIQRTEQRDSAMYRCASSFGTATGELFFGEGSRLTVL.

The table lists this clone with a few counts. The junction shows a germline mismatch at one end, possibly a read error. The chain links TRBV7-7 to TRBJ2-7, with D unclear. Germline V gene lookup returns CDR1 SSHAT and CDR2 FNYEAQ (reference sequence). The CDR3 has 15 amino acids. CDR3 loop: CASSPFPLPTYEQYF. In nucleotides, the CDR3 is TGTGCTAGCAGCCCTTTTCCCCTACCGACCTACGAGCAGTACTTC.

A note on this clone: Additional DNA sequences in this sample encode the identical CDR3. CDR3: CASSLGGTSTDTQYF. In DNA form, the CDR3 reads TGCGCCAGCAGCTTGGGGGGGACTTCCACAGATACGCAGTATTTT. This chain links TRBV5-1 with TRBJ2-3, with D possibly TRBD2 on 6 matching bases. The CDR3 spans 15 residues. The germline CDR1 and CDR2 sequences are SGHRS and YFSETQ. Trimming took 0 bases from V and 2 from J, leaving 10 bases between them.

The chain recombines TRBV19 with TRBJ2-7; D gene ambiguous. Germline loops: CDR1 LNHDA, CDR2 SQIVND (reference sequence). The V gene lost 3 bases and the J gene lost 3 bases, with 9 bases spanning the gap. The CDR3 extends over 13 amino acids. This CDR3 is CASSIASNYEQYF. CDR3 sequence (DNA): TGTGCCAGTAGTATCGCGAGTAACTACGAGCAGTACTTC.

The CDR3 is CATSARDSFLYGYTF. CDR3 bases: TGTGCCACGTCCGCTAGGGACAGCTTCCTTTATGGCTACACCTTC. The gene calls are TRBV6-5 and TRBJ1-2, with 7 bases fitting TRBD1. Germline V CDR1 and CDR2: MNHEY, SVGAGI. CDR3 length: 15 residues. Trimming cost V 10 bases and J 5 bases; bases outside gene matches: 16.

The table lists this clone with a count of one. The rearrangement uses TRBV7-3 and TRBJ2-4; 9 bases agree with TRBD1. The germline gives CDR1 SGHTA, CDR2 FQGTGA. V shed 5 bases and J 5 bases; nucleotides not matched to a gene: 7. The CDR3 consists of 15 residues. The CDR3 loop is CASSLTGGAENIQYF. CDR3 sequence (DNA): TGTGCCAGCAGCCTTACAGGGGGCGCGGAAAACATTCAGTACTTC.

V is TRBV10-3 and J is TRBJ2-7; 10 positions agree with TRBD1. V trimming: 10 bases; J trimming: 4 bases; junction bases outside the gene matches: 10. Germline CDR1 reads ENHRY; CDR2 reads SYGVKD. CDR3 length: 14 residues. The CDR3 region is CASQRDRGNYEQYF. The CDR3 DNA sequence: TGTGCCAGCCAACGGGACAGGGGAAATTACGAGCAGTACTTC.

The CDR3 reads CASSQVPDMNTEAFF. CDR3 nucleotides: TGCGCCAGCAGCCAAGTTCCAGACATGAACACTGAAGCTTTCTTT. The rearrangement links TRBV4-1 to TRBJ1-1; D not resolved. Trimming stripped 1 base from V and 0 bases from J, with 9 bases between. Germline CDR1 MGHRA, CDR2 YSYEKL. CDR3 length equals 15 residues.

V is TRBV7-9 and J is TRBJ2-7; 8 positions agree with TRBD2. V trimming: 5 bases; J trimming: 6 bases; junction bases outside the gene matches: 12. Germline V gives CDR1 SEHNR, CDR2 FQNEAQ (reference sequence). The CDR3 is made up of 15 amino acids. The CDR3 sequence: CASSTSGTRDFEQYF. The CDR3 DNA reads TGTGCCAGCAGCACATCCGGGACTAGGGACTTCGAGCAGTACTTC. Full variable domain (rest looked up from reference TRBV7-9 and TRBJ2-7): DTGVSQNPRHKITKRGQNVTFRCDPISEHNRLYWYRQTLGQGPEFLTYFQNEAQLEKSRLLSDRFSAERPKGSFSTLEIQRTEQGDSAMYLCASSTSGTRDFEQYFGPGTRLTVT.

The chain links TRBV27 to TRBJ2-2; D gene uncertain. The CDR3 has 16 residues. Trimming left V 4 bases short and J 0 bases short, with 12 bases between. CDR1 and CDR2 from the germline V gene are MNHEY and SMNVEV (reference sequence). The CDR3 sequence is CASSSKKLANTGELFF. The CDR3 nucleotides read TGTGCCAGCAGTTCAAAGAAGCTCGCGAACACCGGGGAGCTGTTTTTT.

The CDR3 loop reads CASSPTGGYGYTF. In DNA, the CDR3 is TGTGCCAGCAGTCCCACAGGGGGCTATGGCTACACCTTC. This rearrangement joins TRBV12-3 or TRBV12-4 to TRBJ1-2; TRBD1 agrees at 8 bases. This CDR3 is 13 amino acids long. V gave up 5 bases and J gave up 4 bases; unmatched junction bases: 3.

The rearrangement uses TRBV11-3 and TRBJ2-7; D remains ambiguous. CDR3 length: 12 amino acids. V shed 0 bases and J shed 3 bases, with 3 bases lying between them. From germline, CDR1 is SGHNT and CDR2 YENEEA. This CDR3 is CASSLDGYEQYF. CDR3 DNA sequence: TGTGCCAGCAGCTTAGACGGCTACGAGCAGTACTTC.

V is TRBV6-4 and J is TRBJ2-6, with 8 bases identical to TRBD1. The germline V gene encodes CDR1 MRHNA and CDR2 SNTAGT. V lost 2 bases, J lost 4 bases, and 4 bases stayed unmatched. The CDR3 consists of 16 residues. The CDR3: CASSDRTGSGANVLTF. In nucleotides, the CDR3 is TGTGCCAGCAGTGACCGGACAGGGTCAGGGGCCAACGTCCTGACTTTC.

The genes are TRBV28 and TRBJ2-2; the match to TRBD1 covers 7 bases. The CDR3 spans 16 residues. After removal of 5 bases from V and 6 bases from J, the junction contained 12 bases not matched to a gene. Germline-derived CDR1 and CDR2 are MDHEN and SYDVKM. CDR3 nucleotide sequence: TGTGCCAGCAGTAGCCACCACAGGGGTAGGGCCGGGGAGCTGTTTTTT. Its protein is CASSSHHRGRAGELFF.

This chain links TRBV6-5 with TRBJ2-1; 7 nucleotides agree with TRBD2. Germline V gene sequence: CDR1 MNHEY, CDR2 SVGAGI. V lost 5 bases to trimming and J lost 2 bases; unmatched junction nucleotides: 6. CDR3 length equals 15 residues. In DNA form, the CDR3 reads TGTGCCAGCAGTCCCGGGGGGAATACCTACAATGAGCAGTTCTTC. Translated: CASSPGGNTYNEQFF.

V gene TRBV5-1 combines with J gene TRBJ2-5; a possible D gene is TRBD2 (6 bases). The CDR3 length is 14 residues. Trimming cost V 0 bases and J 2 bases, with 8 bases left between them. CDR1 SGHRS and CDR2 YFSETQ come from the germline V gene. The CDR3 is CASSLGGVQETQYF. CDR3 nucleotide sequence: TGCGCCAGCAGCTTGGGCGGGGTTCAAGAGACCCAGTACTTC.

The chain joins TRBV2 to TRBJ1-3, with 7 bases matching TRBD1. The germline V gene has CDR1 SNHLY and CDR2 FYNNEI. The CDR3 sequence is 13 residues long. V was clipped by 8 bases and J by 0 bases; unmatched bases: 1. CDR3 in amino acids: CASGQVSGNTIYF. The CDR3 coding sequence is TGTGCCAGCGGACAGGTCTCTGGAAACACCATATATTTT.

The CDR3 coding sequence is TGTGCCAGCAGTGAATCTCGCAATCAGCCCCAGCATTTT. Translated, it gives CASSESRNQPQHF. V and J are TRBV6-1 and TRBJ1-5; D is uncertain. V gave up 2 bases and J gave up 2 bases, with 4 bases separating them. This CDR3 spans 13 amino acids. Germline V gives CDR1 MNHNS, CDR2 SASEGT.

The chain combines TRBV4-3 with TRBJ2-2, with TRBD1 matching 7 bases. Germline V gene lookup returns CDR1 LGHNA and CDR2 YSLEER. Trimming took 3 bases from V and 7 from J; bases not matched to a gene: 8. This CDR3 is 15 amino acids long. The CDR3 protein is CASSHGTDRGGELFF. The CDR3 nucleotides are TGCGCCAGCAGCCACGGGACAGACCGAGGCGGGGAGCTGTTTTTT.